Listed below are T cell receptor beta chains from one sample, sequenced in a study of shared clonotypes between healthy human individuals. Repertoires were generated with immunoSEQ multiplex PCR, while TCRdb's copy carries only in-frame clones and drops some. The data show 2 million or so clones, with 95% seen just once and roughly 0.13% held by the top ten. The material sequenced was naive CD4+ T cells sorted from blood. The receptors come from a man younger than 30 in good health. Both conserved end residues are part of each CDR3. The D gene is left open where the match is weak. A clone size is listed for some rows: how often the clone was seen (once, few, many), or a class if it is expanded.

length: 14; size: NA; J: TRBJ2-1; V: TRBV7-3; D: NA; DNA: TGTGCCAGCAGCTTGGTCGGGGATTACAATGAGCAGTTCTTC; CDR3: CASSLVGDYNEQFF
length: 14; size: once; J: TRBJ1-2; V: TRBV5-1; D: NA; DNA: TGCGCCAGCAGCACGACCCAGGGGAACGATGGCTACACCTTC; CDR3: CASSTTQGNDGYTF
length: 15; size: NA; J: TRBJ2-3; V: TRBV11-2; D: NA; DNA: TGTGCCAGCAGCTTAGGGATGGACCTGTCAGATACGCAGTATTTT; CDR3: CASSLGMDLSDTQYF
length: 15; size: once; J: TRBJ2-1; V: TRBV5-1; D: NA; DNA: TGCGCCAGCAGCCTAAGGGCTATATCCTACAATGAGCAGTTCTTC; CDR3: CASSLRAISYNEQFF
length: 13; size: NA; J: TRBJ2-5; V: TRBV10-3; D: TRBD1; DNA: TGTGCCATCGGGGCAGGGGGCGACGAGACCCAGTACTTC; CDR3: CAIGAGGDETQYF
length: 12; size: NA; J: TRBJ1-5; V: TRBV6-1; D: NA; DNA: TGTGCCAGCAGATCCGACCGGCCGCCCCAGCATTTT; CDR3: CASRSDRPPQHF
length: 13; size: NA; J: TRBJ2-1; V: TRBV7-2; D: NA; DNA: TGTGCCAGCAGCTCCCAGTTAGCCAATGAGCAGTTCTTC; CDR3: CASSSQLANEQFF
length: 12; size: NA; J: TRBJ1-2; V: TRBV28; D: NA; DNA: TGTGCCAGCAGTTTAGTTGGTGCTGGCTACACCTTC; CDR3: CASSLVGAGYTF
length: 16; size: NA; J: TRBJ2-6; V: TRBV13; D: NA; DNA: TGTGCCAGCAGCTCAAACCGGGGAGCTGGGGCCAACGTCCTGACTTTC; CDR3: CASSSNRGAGANVLTF
length: 16; size: NA; J: TRBJ2-5; V: TRBV5-1; D: TRBD1; DNA: TGCGCCAGCAGCCTATATACAGGGGGCGGCCAAGAGACCCAGTACTTC; CDR3: CASSLYTGGGQETQYF
length: 16; size: NA; J: TRBJ2-7; V: TRBV18; D: NA; DNA: TGTGCCAGCTCAGCTAATACACTCAATAGCGCCTACGAGCAGTACTTC; CDR3: CASSANTLNSAYEQYF
length: 16; size: NA; J: TRBJ1-5; V: TRBV23-1; D: NA; DNA: TGCGCCAGCAGACCATCTATCTCAGGACCGAATCAGCCCCAGCATTTT; CDR3: CASRPSISGPNQPQHF
length: 11; size: NA; J: TRBJ1-2; V: TRBV30; D: NA; DNA: TGTGCCTCCCTGGTTTACGGGGGCTACACCTTC; CDR3: CASLVYGGYTF
length: 11; size: NA; J: TRBJ2-7; V: TRBV7-2; D: NA; DNA: TGTGCCAGCAGCTTAGAGGCCGAGCAGTACTTC; CDR3: CASSLEAEQYF
length: 13; size: NA; J: TRBJ1-1; V: TRBV5-1; D: NA; DNA: TGCGCCAGCAGCGCCCGGGACAACTCTGAAGCTTTCTTT; CDR3: CASSARDNSEAFF
length: 13; size: NA; J: TRBJ2-7; V: TRBV6-5; D: NA; DNA: TGTGCCAGCAGTTACGACCAGAACTACGAGCAGTACTTC; CDR3: CASSYDQNYEQYF
length: 12; size: NA; J: TRBJ1-3; V: TRBV13; D: NA; DNA: TGTGCCAGCAGCGAGGTTTCCGGCACCATATATTTT; CDR3: CASSEVSGTIYF
length: 15; size: NA; J: TRBJ1-2; V: TRBV9; D: NA; DNA: TGTGCCAGCAGCGTAGCGGGAGGGCTCGAGGTTGGCTACACCTTC; CDR3: CASSVAGGLEVGYTF
length: 14; size: NA; J: TRBJ1-2; V: TRBV5-1; D: NA; DNA: TGCGCCAGCAGCTTGGCCCTCATGAACTATGGCTACACCTTC; CDR3: CASSLALMNYGYTF
length: 15; size: few; J: TRBJ2-2; V: TRBV7-6; D: TRBD1; DNA: TGTGCCAGCAGCATTACAGGGGGCTACACCGGGGAGCTGTTTTTT; CDR3: CASSITGGYTGELFF
length: 14; size: NA; J: TRBJ2-2; V: TRBV28; D: NA; DNA: TGTGCCAGCAGTTTGCCGGGCCCCGAAGGGGAGCTGTTTTTT; CDR3: CASSLPGPEGELFF
length: 14; size: NA; J: TRBJ2-1; V: TRBV6-5; D: TRBD2; DNA: TGTGCCAGCAGGGAGCGGGGCTCCTACAATGAGCAGTTCTTC; CDR3: CASRERGSYNEQFF
length: 18; size: NA; J: TRBJ2-5; V: TRBV29-1; D: TRBD2; DNA: TGCAGCGTTGAAGAAACCAGCGGGGGGCGGTCTCTTATGGAGACCCAGTACTTC; CDR3: CSVEETSGGRSLMETQYF
length: 17; size: NA; J: TRBJ2-7; V: TRBV7-7; D: TRBD2; DNA: TGTGCTAGCAGTCGGCTAAGGCGGGGGGCCCAGTATTACGAGCAGTACTTC; CDR3: CASSRLRRGAQYYEQYF
length: 15; size: few; J: TRBJ2-7; V: TRBV25-1; D: TRBD2; DNA: TGTGCCAGCAGTGGACGGACTAGCGGAATTACGGCGCAGTACTTC; CDR3: CASSGRTSGITAQYF
length: 15; size: NA; J: TRBJ2-7; V: TRBV4-3; D: TRBD2; DNA: TGCGCCAGCAGCCCCCAGCTAGCGGGCCACTACGAGCAGTACTTC; CDR3: CASSPQLAGHYEQYF
length: 13; size: NA; J: TRBJ2-2; V: TRBV25-1; D: NA; DNA: TGTGCCAGCAGTTCACGGGAAACCGGGGAGCTGTTTTTT; CDR3: CASSSRETGELFF
length: 14; size: once; J: TRBJ2-3; V: TRBV11-3; D: NA; DNA: TGTGCCAGCAGCTTGGGAGGGGGGCTGGATACGCAGTATTTT; CDR3: CASSLGGGLDTQYF
length: 16; size: NA; J: TRBJ2-7; V: TRBV6-6; D: NA; DNA: TGTGCCAGCAGACCCGCCCAGGGGTGGGCAACCTACGAGCAGTACTTC; CDR3: CASRPAQGWATYEQYF
length: 14; size: NA; J: TRBJ2-5; V: TRBV4-2; D: NA; DNA: TGTGCCAGCAGCCAAGGGGACTCGGTAGAGACCCAGTACTTC; CDR3: CASSQGDSVETQYF
length: 17; size: NA; J: TRBJ1-1; V: TRBV18; D: NA; DNA: TGTGCCAGCTCACCGACGGCAGGGAGGGGAATGAACACTGAAGCTTTCTTT; CDR3: CASSPTAGRGMNTEAFF
length: 13; size: once; J: TRBJ1-5; V: TRBV7-3; D: NA; DNA: TGTGCCAGCAGCGAGGACGGATATCAGCCCCAGCATTTT; CDR3: CASSEDGYQPQHF
length: 15; size: NA; J: TRBJ2-7; V: TRBV5-1; D: TRBD1; DNA: TGCGCCAGCAGCTTCTTGGACAGGGGAATATACGAGCAGTACTTC; CDR3: CASSFLDRGIYEQYF
length: 14; size: once; J: TRBJ2-5; V: TRBV2; D: TRBD1; DNA: TGTGCCAGCTCCACACAGGGGAAGGGAGAGACCCAGTACTTC; CDR3: CASSTQGKGETQYF
length: 17; size: NA; J: TRBJ2-5; V: TRBV5-1; D: NA; DNA: TGCGCCAGCAGCTTGGTCTTTGGCCAGGGTAGTCAAGAGACCCAGTACTTC; CDR3: CASSLVFGQGSQETQYF
length: 14; size: NA; J: TRBJ2-2; V: TRBV4-1; D: NA; DNA: TGCGCCAGCAGCCACAACCGGAACACCGGGGAGCTGTTTTTT; CDR3: CASSHNRNTGELFF
length: 11; size: NA; J: TRBJ2-1; V: TRBV5-6; D: NA; DNA: TGTGCCAGCAGTCTCAACAATGAGCAGTTCTTC; CDR3: CASSLNNEQFF
length: 14; size: NA; J: TRBJ1-4; V: TRBV5-1; D: NA; DNA: TGCGCCAGCAGCTCGACAGTGGCTAATGAAAAACTGTTTTTT; CDR3: CASSSTVANEKLFF
length: 15; size: NA; J: TRBJ2-7; V: TRBV15; D: TRBD1; DNA: TGTGCCACCAGCAGAGAAAGACAGGGGTCCTACGAGCAGTACTTC; CDR3: CATSRERQGSYEQYF
length: 17; size: NA; J: TRBJ1-5; V: TRBV5-1; D: TRBD1; DNA: TGCGCCAGCAGCTCATTCGGGACAGCTAATAGCAATCAGCCCCAGCATTTT; CDR3: CASSSFGTANSNQPQHF
length: 13; size: NA; J: TRBJ1-2; V: TRBV7-3; D: TRBD1; DNA: TGTGCCAGCAGCTCCACGACAGGGACCGGCTACACCTTC; CDR3: CASSSTTGTGYTF
length: 17; size: NA; J: TRBJ2-5; V: TRBV7-7; D: NA; DNA: TGTGCTAGCAGCTTATTCGGAATGGGGGGCGGCCAAGAGACCCAGTACTTC; CDR3: CASSLFGMGGGQETQYF
length: 12; size: NA; J: TRBJ2-3; V: TRBV10-3; D: NA; DNA: TGTGCCATCAGCGACAGTCGTGATACGCAGTATTTT; CDR3: CAISDSRDTQYF
length: 16; size: NA; J: TRBJ1-3; V: TRBV19; D: TRBD1; DNA: TGTGCCAGTAGTCTCCCACAGGGGACTGGTGGAAACACCATATATTTT; CDR3: CASSLPQGTGGNTIYF
length: 13; size: NA; J: TRBJ2-6; V: TRBV6-6; D: NA; DNA: TGTGCCAGCAGTTCGCTTGGGGCCAACGTCCTGACTTTC; CDR3: CASSSLGANVLTF
length: 14; size: NA; J: TRBJ1-3; V: TRBV5-1; D: NA; DNA: TGCGCCAGCAGCCCGGACAGCACTGGAAACACCATATATTTT; CDR3: CASSPDSTGNTIYF
length: 13; size: NA; J: TRBJ2-7; V: TRBV10-3; D: NA; DNA: TGTGCCATCAGTGACGACATCTCCTACGAGCAGTACTTC; CDR3: CAISDDISYEQYF
length: 13; size: NA; J: TRBJ2-3; V: TRBV6-4; D: TRBD1; DNA: TGTGCCATTACGGACAGGTTCACAGATACGCAGTATTTT; CDR3: CAITDRFTDTQYF
length: 15; size: once; J: TRBJ1-4; V: TRBV5-1; D: NA; DNA: TGCGCCAGCAGCTTGGACAACAGATTTAATGAAAAACTGTTTTTT; CDR3: CASSLDNRFNEKLFF